The present TCR beta chain was sequenced within a study of cytomegalovirus exposure and HLA in healthy donors. Trimming shortened V by 7 bases and J by 4 bases, and 14 bases separated the two germline ends. Germline V lookup: CDR1 SGHTA, CDR2 FQGNSA. This CDR3 is 14 amino acids long. In the PCR, 60 Vbeta and 13 Jbeta primers were used. Using immunoSEQ multiplex PCR, the repertoire was profiled, and TCRdb retains in-frame clones only, with some absent. The table records 100,000 to 150,000 clones, about four fifths of them present only once. What was sequenced was PBMCs. The rearrangement joins TRBV7-2 to TRBJ1-3, with D unresolved. This clonotype was sampled from a woman aged 40 to 55 in good health and CMV-seronegative. The CDR3 loop is CASTYRGSGNTIYF. The CDR3, as DNA: TGTGCCAGCACCTATCGAGGGTCGGGAAACACCATATATTTT.